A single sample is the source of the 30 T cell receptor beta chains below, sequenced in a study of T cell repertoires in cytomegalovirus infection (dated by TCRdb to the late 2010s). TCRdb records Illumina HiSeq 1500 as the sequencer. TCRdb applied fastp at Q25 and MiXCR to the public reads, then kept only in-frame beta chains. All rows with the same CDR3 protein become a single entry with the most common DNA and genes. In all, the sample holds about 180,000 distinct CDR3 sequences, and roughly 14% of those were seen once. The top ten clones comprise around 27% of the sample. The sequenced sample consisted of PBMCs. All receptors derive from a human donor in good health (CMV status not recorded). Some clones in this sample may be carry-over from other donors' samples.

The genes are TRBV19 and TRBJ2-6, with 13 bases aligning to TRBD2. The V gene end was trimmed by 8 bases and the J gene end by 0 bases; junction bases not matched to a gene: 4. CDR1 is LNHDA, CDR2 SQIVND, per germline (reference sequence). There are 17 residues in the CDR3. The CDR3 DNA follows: TGTGCCAGTCGACTAGCGGGAGGCCCCTCTGGGGCCAACGTCCTGACTTTC. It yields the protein CASRLAGGPSGANVLTF.

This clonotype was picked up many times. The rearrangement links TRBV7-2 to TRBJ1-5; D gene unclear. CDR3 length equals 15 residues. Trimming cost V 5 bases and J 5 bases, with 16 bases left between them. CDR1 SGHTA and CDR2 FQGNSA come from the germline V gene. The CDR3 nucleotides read TGTGCCAGCAGCCCCAATTCAGAGTTCCATCAGCCCCAGCATTTT. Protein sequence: CASSPNSEFHQPQHF.

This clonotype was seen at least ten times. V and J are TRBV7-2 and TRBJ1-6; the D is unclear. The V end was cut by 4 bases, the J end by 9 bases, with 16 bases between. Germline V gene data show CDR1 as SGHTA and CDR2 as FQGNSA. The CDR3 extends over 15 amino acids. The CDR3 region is CASSYDPGSGSPLHF. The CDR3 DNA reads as TGTGCCAGCAGCTACGACCCCGGATCCGGTTCACCCCTCCACTTT.

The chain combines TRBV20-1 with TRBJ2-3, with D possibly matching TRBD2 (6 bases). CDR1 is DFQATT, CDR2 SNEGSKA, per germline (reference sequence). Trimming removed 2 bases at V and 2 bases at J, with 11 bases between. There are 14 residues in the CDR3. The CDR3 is CSARPGTSTDTQYF. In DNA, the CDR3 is TGCAGTGCTAGACCCGGGACTTCCACAGATACGCAGTATTTT.

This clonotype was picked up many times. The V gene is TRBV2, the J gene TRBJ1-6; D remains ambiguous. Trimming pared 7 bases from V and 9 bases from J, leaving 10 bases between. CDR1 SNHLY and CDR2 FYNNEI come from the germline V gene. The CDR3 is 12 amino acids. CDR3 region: CASMEGGSPLHF. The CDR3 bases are TGTGCCAGCATGGAGGGCGGTTCACCCCTCCACTTT.

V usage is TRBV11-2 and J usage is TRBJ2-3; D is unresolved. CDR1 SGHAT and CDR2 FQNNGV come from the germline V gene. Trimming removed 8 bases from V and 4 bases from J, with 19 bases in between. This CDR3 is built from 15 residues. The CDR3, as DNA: TGTGCCAGCCGCCGTGCCCGGGTATGCCCAGATACGCAGTATTTT. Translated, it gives CASRRARVCPDTQYF.

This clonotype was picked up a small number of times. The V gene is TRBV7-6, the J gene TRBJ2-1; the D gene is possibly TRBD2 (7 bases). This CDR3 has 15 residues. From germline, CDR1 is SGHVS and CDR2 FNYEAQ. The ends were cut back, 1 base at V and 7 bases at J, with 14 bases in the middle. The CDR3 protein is CASSLGGGPENEQFF. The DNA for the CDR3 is TGTGCCAGCAGCTTAGGCGGGGGCCCAGAAAATGAGCAGTTCTTC.

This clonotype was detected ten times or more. The CDR3 here is CASRGTGISYEQYF. The CDR3 DNA reads TGTGCCAGCAGAGGGACAGGAATTTCCTACGAGCAGTACTTC. The chain recombines TRBV6-1 with TRBJ2-7; 8 bases agree with TRBD1. The CDR3 totals 14 residues. The trim removed 6 bases at V and 1 base at J, leaving 5 bases unmatched. The germline CDR1 and CDR2 sequences are MNHNS and SASEGT.

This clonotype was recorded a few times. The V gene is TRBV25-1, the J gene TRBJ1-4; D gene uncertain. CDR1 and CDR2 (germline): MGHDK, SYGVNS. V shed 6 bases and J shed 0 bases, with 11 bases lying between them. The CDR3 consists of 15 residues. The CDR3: CASSSTIATNEKLFF. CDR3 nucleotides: TGTGCCAGCAGCAGCACTATTGCAACTAATGAAAAACTGTTTTTT.

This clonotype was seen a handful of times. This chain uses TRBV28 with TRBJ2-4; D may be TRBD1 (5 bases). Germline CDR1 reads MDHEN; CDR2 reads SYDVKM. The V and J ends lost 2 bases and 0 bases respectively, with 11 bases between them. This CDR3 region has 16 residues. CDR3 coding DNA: TGTGCCAGCAGTTTACAGGGAACATTAGCCAAAAACATTCAGTACTTC. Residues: CASSLQGTLAKNIQYF.

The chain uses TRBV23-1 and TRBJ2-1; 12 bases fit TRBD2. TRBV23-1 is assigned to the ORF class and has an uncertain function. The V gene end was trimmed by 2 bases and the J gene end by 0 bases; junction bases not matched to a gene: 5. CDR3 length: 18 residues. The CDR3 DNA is TGCGCCAGCAGTCAAGAGATGACTAGCGGGAGCTCCTACAATGAGCAGTTCTTC. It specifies CASSQEMTSGSSYNEQFF.

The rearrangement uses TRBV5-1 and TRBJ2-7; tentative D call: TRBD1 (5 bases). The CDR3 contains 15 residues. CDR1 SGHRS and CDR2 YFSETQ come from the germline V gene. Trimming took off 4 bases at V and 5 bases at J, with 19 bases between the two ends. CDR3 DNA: TGCGCCAGCAGCCTGGGCAGGGCCGAGGTCGACGAGCAGTACTTC. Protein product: CASSLGRAEVDEQYF.

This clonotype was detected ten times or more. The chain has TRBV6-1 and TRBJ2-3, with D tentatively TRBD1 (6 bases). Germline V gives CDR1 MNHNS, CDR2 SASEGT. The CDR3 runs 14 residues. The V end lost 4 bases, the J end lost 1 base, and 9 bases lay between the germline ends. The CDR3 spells CASSARTGTDTQYF. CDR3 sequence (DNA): TGTGCCAGCAGTGCCCGGACAGGCACAGATACGCAGTATTTT.

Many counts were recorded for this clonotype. As DNA, the CDR3 is TGCGCCAGCGGTCGACAGGGGAGGTACAATGAGCAGTTCTTC. Translation gives CASGRQGRYNEQFF. The chain uses TRBV10-2 and TRBJ2-1; 8 bases are shared with TRBD1. There are 14 residues in the CDR3. The V gene end was trimmed by 8 bases and the J gene end by 4 bases; junction bases not matched to a gene: 7. CDR1 WSHSY and CDR2 SAAADI come from the germline V gene.

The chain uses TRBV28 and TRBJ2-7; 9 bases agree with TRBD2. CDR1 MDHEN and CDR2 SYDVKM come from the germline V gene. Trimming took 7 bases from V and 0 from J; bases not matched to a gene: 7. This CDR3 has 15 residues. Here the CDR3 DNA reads TGTGCCAGCATCCCATTAGCGGGGGACTCCTACGAGCAGTACTTC. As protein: CASIPLAGDSYEQYF.

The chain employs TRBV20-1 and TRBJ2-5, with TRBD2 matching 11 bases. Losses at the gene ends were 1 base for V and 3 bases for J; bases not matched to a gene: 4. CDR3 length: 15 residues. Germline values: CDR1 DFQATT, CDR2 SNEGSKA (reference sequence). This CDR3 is CSARAVAGGKETQYF. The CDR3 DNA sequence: TGCAGTGCTAGAGCGGTAGCGGGGGGGAAAGAGACCCAGTACTTC.

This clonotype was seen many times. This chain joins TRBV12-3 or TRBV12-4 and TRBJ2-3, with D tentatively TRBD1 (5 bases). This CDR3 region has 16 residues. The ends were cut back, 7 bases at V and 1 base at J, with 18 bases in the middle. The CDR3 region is CASTPEGVAGTDTQYF. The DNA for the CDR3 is TGTGCCAGCACCCCCGAAGGGGTGGCAGGCACAGATACGCAGTATTTT.

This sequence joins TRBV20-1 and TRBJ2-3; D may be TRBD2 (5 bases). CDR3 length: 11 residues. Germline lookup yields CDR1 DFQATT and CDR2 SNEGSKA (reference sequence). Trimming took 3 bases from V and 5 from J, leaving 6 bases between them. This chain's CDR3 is CSARSGDTQYF. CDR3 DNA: TGCAGTGCTAGGAGCGGAGATACGCAGTATTTT.

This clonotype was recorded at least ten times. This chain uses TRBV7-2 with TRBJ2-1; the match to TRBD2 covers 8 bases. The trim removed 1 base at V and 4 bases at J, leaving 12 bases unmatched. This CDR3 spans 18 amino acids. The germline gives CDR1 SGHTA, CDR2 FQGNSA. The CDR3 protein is CASSLVSVSGSSYNEQFF. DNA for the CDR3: TGTGCCAGCAGCTTAGTATCGGTGAGCGGGAGTAGTTACAATGAGCAGTTCTTC.

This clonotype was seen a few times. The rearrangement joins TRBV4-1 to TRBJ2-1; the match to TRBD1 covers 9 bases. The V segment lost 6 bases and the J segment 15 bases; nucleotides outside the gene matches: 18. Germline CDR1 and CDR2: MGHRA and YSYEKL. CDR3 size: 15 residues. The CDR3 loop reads CASSGNRTGVSSAFF. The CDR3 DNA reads TGCGCCAGCAGTGGCAATAGGACAGGGGTGTCCTCGGCGTTCTTC.

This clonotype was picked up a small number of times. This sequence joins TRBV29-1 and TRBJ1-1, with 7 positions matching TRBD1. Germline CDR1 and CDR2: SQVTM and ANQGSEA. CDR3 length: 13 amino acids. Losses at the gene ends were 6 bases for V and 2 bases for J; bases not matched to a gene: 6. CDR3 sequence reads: CSVMDRTNTEAFF. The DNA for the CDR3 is TGCAGCGTCATGGACAGGACAAACACTGAAGCTTTCTTT.

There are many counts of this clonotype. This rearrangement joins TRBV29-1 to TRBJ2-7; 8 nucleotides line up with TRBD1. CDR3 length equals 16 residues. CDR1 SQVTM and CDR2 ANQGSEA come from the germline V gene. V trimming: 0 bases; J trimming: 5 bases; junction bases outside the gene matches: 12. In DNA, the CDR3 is TGCAGCGTTGAAGAAGGGAAGGACAGGGTCTTCAACGAGCAGTACTTC. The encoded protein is CSVEEGKDRVFNEQYF.

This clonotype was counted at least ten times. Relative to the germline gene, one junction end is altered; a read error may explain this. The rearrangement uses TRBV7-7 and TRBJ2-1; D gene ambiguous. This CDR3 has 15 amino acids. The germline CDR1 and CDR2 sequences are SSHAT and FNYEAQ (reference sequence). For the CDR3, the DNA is TGTGCTAGCACCCCATCCCCAACCTCTTACAATGAGCAGTTCTTC. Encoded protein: CASTPSPTSYNEQFF.

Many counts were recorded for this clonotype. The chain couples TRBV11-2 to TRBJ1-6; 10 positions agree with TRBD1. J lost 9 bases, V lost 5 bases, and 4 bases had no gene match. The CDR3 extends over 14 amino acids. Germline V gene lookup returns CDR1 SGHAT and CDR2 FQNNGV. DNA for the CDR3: TGTGCCAGCAGCACCCGGGACAGGGGTTCACCCCTCCACTTT. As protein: CASSTRDRGSPLHF.

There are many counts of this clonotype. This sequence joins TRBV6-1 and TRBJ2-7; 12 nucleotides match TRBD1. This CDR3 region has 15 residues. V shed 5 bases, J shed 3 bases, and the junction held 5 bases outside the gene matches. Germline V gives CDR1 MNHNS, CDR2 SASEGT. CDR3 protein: CASSLGTGGYYEQYF. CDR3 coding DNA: TGTGCCAGCAGTTTAGGGACAGGGGGCTACTACGAGCAGTACTTC.

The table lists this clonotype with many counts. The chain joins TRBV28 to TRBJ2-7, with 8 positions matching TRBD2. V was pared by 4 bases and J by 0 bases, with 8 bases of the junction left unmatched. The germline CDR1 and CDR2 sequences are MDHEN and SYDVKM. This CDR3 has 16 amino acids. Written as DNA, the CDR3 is TGTGCCAGCAGTTGGGTTAGCGGGAAGAGCTCCTACGAGCAGTACTTC. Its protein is CASSWVSGKSSYEQYF.

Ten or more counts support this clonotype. CDR3 DNA: TGTGCCAGCAGCTTAGAGGTTCCAGATACGCAGTATTTT. It is translated as CASSLEVPDTQYF. This chain joins TRBV7-9 and TRBJ2-3; no clear D gene. Germline CDR1 reads SEHNR; CDR2 reads FQNEAQ (reference sequence). Deletions cut 1 base from V and 4 bases from J, with 6 bases between. This CDR3 is 13 amino acids long. Together with reference TRBV7-9 and TRBJ2-3, the CDR3 gives the full variable domain: DTGVSQNPRHKITKRGQNVTFRCDPISEHNRLYWYRQTLGQGPEFLTYFQNEAQLEKSRLLSDRFSAERPKGSFSTLEIQRTEQGDSAMYLCASSLEVPDTQYFGPGTRLTVL.

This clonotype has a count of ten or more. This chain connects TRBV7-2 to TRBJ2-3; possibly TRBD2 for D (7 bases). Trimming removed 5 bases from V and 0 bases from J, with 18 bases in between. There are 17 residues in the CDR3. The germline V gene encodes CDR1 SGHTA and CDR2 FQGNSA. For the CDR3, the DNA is TGTGCCAGCAGCCCCCAAAGGGGGGGCTCAAGCACAGATACGCAGTATTTT. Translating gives CASSPQRGGSSTDTQYF.

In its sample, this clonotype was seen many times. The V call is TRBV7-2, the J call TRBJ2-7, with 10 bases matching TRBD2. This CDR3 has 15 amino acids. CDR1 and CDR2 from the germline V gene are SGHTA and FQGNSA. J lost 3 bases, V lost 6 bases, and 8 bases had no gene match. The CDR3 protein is CASSIAGTSDYEQYF. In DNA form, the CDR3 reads TGTGCCAGCAGTATTGCCGGGACTAGCGACTACGAGCAGTACTTC.

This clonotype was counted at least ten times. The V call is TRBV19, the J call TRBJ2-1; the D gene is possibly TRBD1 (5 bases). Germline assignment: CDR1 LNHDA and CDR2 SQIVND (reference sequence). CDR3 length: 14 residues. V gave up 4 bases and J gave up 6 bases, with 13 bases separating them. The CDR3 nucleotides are TGTGCCAGTAGTAGCAGGGTAATAAGCAATGAGCAGTTCTTC. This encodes CASSSRVISNEQFF.